These 11 T cell receptor beta chains share one sample of origin, sequenced in a study of yellow fever vaccine responses in identical twins. TCRdb re-derived calls from the RT-PCR reads in MiXCR, one entry per CDR3 protein. There are 30,000 to 40,000 distinct CDR3 sequences in the sample; 60% occur only once, and around 5% lies in the top ten. Here the sequenced sample was T cells from blood (PBMCs), unsorted or a sorted subset (not recorded which), taken before or after yellow fever vaccination (not recorded which). All receptors derive from a woman younger than 30 who received the yellow fever vaccine.

CDR3 region: CASSLGATEAFF. CDR3 bases: TGTGCCAGCAGCTTAGGGGCCACTGAAGCTTTCTTT. V gene TRBV7-9 combines with J gene TRBJ1-1; D gene unclear. The CDR3 consists of 12 residues. Trimming took 1 base from V and 4 from J, leaving 4 bases between them. The germline gives CDR1 SEHNR, CDR2 FQNEAQ (reference sequence).

The V gene is TRBV6-5, the J gene TRBJ1-2, with TRBD1 identical over 8 bases. Per germline, CDR1 MNHEY and CDR2 SVGAGI. CDR3 length equals 16 residues. The V and J ends lost 0 bases and 6 bases, in that order; junction bases with no gene match: 9. In DNA form, the CDR3 reads TGTGCCAGCAGTTACTCGCTGGCAGGGGGCGAAGATGGCTACACCTTC. Translation gives CASSYSLAGGEDGYTF.

This clonotype occurred a few times. This chain connects TRBV18 to TRBJ1-2, with 8 nucleotides matching TRBD1. CDR1 is KGHSH, CDR2 LQKENI, per germline. V shed 6 bases and J 7 bases; nucleotides not matched to a gene: 7. The CDR3 loop spans 13 amino acids. CDR3 DNA sequence: TGTGCCAGCTCCAAACCGACAGGGGTTGGCTACACCTTC. It translates to CASSKPTGVGYTF.

Comments on this clonotype: A read error is likely, as this CDR3 ends without the conserved phenylalanine or tryptophan. This chain's CDR3 is CASSRLAGGPTDTQYL. The CDR3 DNA follows: TGTGCCAGCAGCCGGCTAGCGGGAGGGCCTACAGATACGCAGTATCTT. The V and J genes are TRBV4-2 and TRBJ2-3; 12 bases map to TRBD2. The CDR3 length is 16 residues. J was trimmed by 3 bases and V by 4 bases; bases with no gene match: 5. Germline lookup yields CDR1 LGHNA and CDR2 YNFKEQ.

V usage is TRBV5-5 and J usage is TRBJ2-1; a possible D gene is TRBD1 (5 bases). CDR1 SGHKS and CDR2 YYEKEE come from the germline V gene (reference sequence). The CDR3 loop spans 14 amino acids. Trimming left V 6 bases short and J 6 bases short, with 16 bases between. DNA for the CDR3: TGTGCCAGCACCCCCGGTGGGGCGGTCAATGAGCAGTTCTTC. Amino acid sequence: CASTPGGAVNEQFF.

The sample holds a few counts of this clonotype. This chain connects TRBV25-1 to TRBJ2-7; the D gene could be TRBD1 or TRBD2 (5 bases each). Looked up from germline, CDR1 is MGHDK and CDR2 is SYGVNS. The CDR3 is made up of 10 amino acids. Trimming took 4 bases from V and 9 from J, leaving 7 bases between them. The CDR3 nucleotides read TGTGCCAGCAGTGCAGGGAGGCAGTACTTC. This sequence encodes CASSAGRQYF.

The chain has TRBV11-3 and TRBJ2-7; the D gene could be TRBD1 or TRBD2 (5 bases each). Germline loops: CDR1 SGHNT, CDR2 YENEEA. V dropped 1 base and J dropped 6 bases, with 19 bases sitting between them. CDR3 size: 16 residues. The CDR3 reads CASSLGGEGPGPEQYF. In nucleotides, the CDR3 is TGTGCCAGCAGCTTAGGAGGTGAGGGGCCTGGGCCCGAGCAGTACTTC.

The chain combines TRBV4-2 with TRBJ2-3; D remains unclear. V was shortened by 0 bases and J by 8 bases, with 12 bases between the two germline ends. Germline CDR1 is LGHNA and CDR2 is YNFKEQ. The CDR3 contains 14 residues. The chain's CDR3 is CASSQEHVKSTQYF. CDR3 sequence (DNA): TGTGCCAGCAGCCAAGAGCACGTTAAGAGTACGCAGTATTTT.

This rearrangement joins TRBV11-3 to TRBJ1-1; weak D call: TRBD1 (5 bases). CDR3 length equals 14 residues. V was cut by 8 bases and J by 5 bases, with 18 bases left in between. The germline gives CDR1 SGHNT, CDR2 YENEEA. CDR3 DNA: TGTGCCAGCCGCAGTGGGGGAGAGGTTACTGAAGCTTTCTTT. It is translated as CASRSGGEVTEAFF.

J is TRBJ1-5 and V is TRBV5-5; D is unresolved. V lost 4 bases and J lost 9, with 17 bases in between. Germline V gene lookup returns CDR1 SGHKS and CDR2 YYEKEE (reference sequence). This CDR3 has 14 residues. The CDR3 sequence is CASSPDPPGRPQHF. In DNA, the CDR3 is TGTGCCAGCAGCCCGGACCCGCCGGGTAGGCCCCAGCATTTT. The full variable domain, with the rest looked up from reference TRBV5-5 and TRBJ1-5, is DAGVTQSPTHLIKTRGQQVTLRCSPISGHKSVSWYQQVLGQGPQFIFQYYEKEERGRGNFPDRFSARQFPNYSSELNVNALLLGDSALYLCASSPDPPGRPQHFGDGTRLSIL.

This clonotype appeared once. The chain uses TRBV19 and TRBJ1-5, with 9 bases matching TRBD1. The CDR3 has 16 residues. Germline V gene data show CDR1 as LNHDA and CDR2 as SQIVND (reference sequence). The junction had 8 bases not matched to a gene; V was cut back by 6 bases and J by 2 bases. CDR3 bases: TGTGCCAGTAGCCTACGGACAGGGGATGGCAATCAGCCCCAGCATTTT. Encoded protein: CASSLRTGDGNQPQHF.